This T cell receptor (beta chain) is drawn from a study of long-term antiretroviral therapy in people with HIV. Runs used v3.0 of the immunoSEQ assay and were done at survey level. Repertoires were generated with immunoSEQ multiplex PCR, while TCRdb's copy carries only in-frame clones and drops some. The sample includes about 32,000 clones, around 94% seen only once; the top ten take around 3.3%. V was clipped by 0 bases and J by 2 bases, with 7 bases between them. The CDR3 consists of 14 residues. Germline V gene data show CDR1 as MNHEY and CDR2 as SVGAGI. This chain joins TRBV6-5 and TRBJ2-5; possibly TRBD1 or TRBD2 for D (5 bases each). The specimen comprised unsorted PBMCs, sampled 4.1 years after starting antiretroviral therapy. This sequence was found in a woman in her forties or fifties with HIV. The CDR3 sequence: CASSYSGPQETQYF. CDR3 DNA: TGTGCCAGCAGTTACTCGGGACCACAAGAGACCCAGTACTTC.